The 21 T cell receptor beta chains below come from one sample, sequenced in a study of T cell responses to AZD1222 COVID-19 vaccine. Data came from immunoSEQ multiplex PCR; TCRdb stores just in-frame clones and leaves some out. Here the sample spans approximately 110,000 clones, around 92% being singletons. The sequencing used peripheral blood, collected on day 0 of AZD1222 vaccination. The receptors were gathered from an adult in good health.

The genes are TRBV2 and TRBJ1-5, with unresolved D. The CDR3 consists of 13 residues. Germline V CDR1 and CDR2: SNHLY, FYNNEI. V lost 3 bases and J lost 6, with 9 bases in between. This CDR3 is CASSEDIGQPQHF. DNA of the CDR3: TGTGCCAGCAGTGAGGATATCGGTCAGCCCCAGCATTTT.

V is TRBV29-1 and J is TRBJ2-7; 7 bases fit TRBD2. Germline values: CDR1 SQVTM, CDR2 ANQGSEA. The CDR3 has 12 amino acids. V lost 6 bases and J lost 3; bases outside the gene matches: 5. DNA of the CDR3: TGCAGCGTCACGGGGGGAGGCTACGAGCAGTACTTC. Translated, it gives CSVTGGGYEQYF.

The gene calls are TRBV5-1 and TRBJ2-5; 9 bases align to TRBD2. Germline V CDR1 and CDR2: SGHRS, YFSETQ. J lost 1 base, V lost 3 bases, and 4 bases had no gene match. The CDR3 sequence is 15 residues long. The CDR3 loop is CASSSSGMSQETQYF. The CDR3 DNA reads TGCGCCAGCAGCTCTAGCGGGATGAGCCAAGAGACCCAGTACTTC. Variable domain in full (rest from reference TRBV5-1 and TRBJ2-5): KAGVTQTPRYLIKTRGQQVTLSCSPISGHRSVSWYQQTPGQGLQFLFEYFSETQRNKGNFPGRFSGRQFSNSRSEMNVSTLELGDSALYLCASSSSGMSQETQYFGPGTRLLVL.

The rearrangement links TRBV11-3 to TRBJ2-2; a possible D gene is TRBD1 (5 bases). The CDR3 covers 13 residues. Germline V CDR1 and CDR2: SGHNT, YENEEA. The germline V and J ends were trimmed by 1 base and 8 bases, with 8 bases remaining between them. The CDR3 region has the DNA TGTGCCAGCAGCTTAGCCCAGGGAGGGGAGCTGTTTTTT. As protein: CASSLAQGGELFF.

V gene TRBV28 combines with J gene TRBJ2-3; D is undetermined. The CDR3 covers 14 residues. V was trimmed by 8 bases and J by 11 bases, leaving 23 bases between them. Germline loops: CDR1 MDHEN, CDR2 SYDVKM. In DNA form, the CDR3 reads TGTGCCAGCGGGTCCGCAAGATGGCCCAAGGTGCAGTATTTT. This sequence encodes CASGSARWPKVQYF.

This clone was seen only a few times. This CDR3 is CASSSDRETEAFF. As DNA, the CDR3 is TGTGCCAGCAGTTCTGACAGGGAAACTGAAGCTTTCTTT. The chain has TRBV2 and TRBJ1-1; TRBD1 aligns across 7 bases. This CDR3 contains 13 residues. Germline V gene lookup returns CDR1 SNHLY and CDR2 FYNNEI. The junction had 5 bases not matched to a gene; V was cut back by 5 bases and J by 5 bases.

The CDR3 bases are TGCGCCAGCAGCGTGGGGAGGACCGACGAGCAGTACTTC. It yields the protein CASSVGRTDEQYF. The chain joins TRBV5-1 to TRBJ2-7, with D perhaps matching TRBD2 (6 bases). The V end lost 4 bases, the J end lost 5 bases, and 13 bases lay between the germline ends. The CDR3 loop spans 13 amino acids. The germline CDR1 and CDR2 sequences are SGHRS and YFSETQ.

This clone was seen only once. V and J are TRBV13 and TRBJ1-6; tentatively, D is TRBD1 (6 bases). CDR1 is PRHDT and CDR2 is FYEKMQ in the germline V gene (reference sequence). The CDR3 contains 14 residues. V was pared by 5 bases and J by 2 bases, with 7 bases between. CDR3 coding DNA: TGTGCCAGCAGCGGGGGGCCCTATAATTCACCCCTCCACTTT. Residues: CASSGGPYNSPLHF.

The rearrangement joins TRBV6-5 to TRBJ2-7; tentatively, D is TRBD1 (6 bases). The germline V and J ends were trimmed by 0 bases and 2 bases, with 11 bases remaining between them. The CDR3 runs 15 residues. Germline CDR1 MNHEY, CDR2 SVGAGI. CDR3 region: CASSYSYQGTYEQYF. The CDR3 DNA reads TGTGCCAGCAGTTACTCGTACCAGGGGACCTACGAGCAGTACTTC.

Written as DNA, the CDR3 is TGTGCCACCAGCAGAGATACGCAGAATCAGCCCCAGCATTTT. This encodes CATSRDTQNQPQHF. The chain uses TRBV15 and TRBJ1-5; D is unclear. Per the germline V gene, CDR1 is LNHNV and CDR2 is YYDKDF (reference sequence). Between the trimmed V and J ends, which lost 0 bases and 4 bases, there was a span of 7 bases. The CDR3 covers 14 residues.

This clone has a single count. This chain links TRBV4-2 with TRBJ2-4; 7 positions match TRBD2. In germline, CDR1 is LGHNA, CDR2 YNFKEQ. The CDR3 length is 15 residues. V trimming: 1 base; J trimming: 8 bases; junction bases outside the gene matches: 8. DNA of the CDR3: TGTGCCAGCAGCCAAGGGATGGGAGGGGCCGACATTCAGTACTTC. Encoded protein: CASSQGMGGADIQYF.

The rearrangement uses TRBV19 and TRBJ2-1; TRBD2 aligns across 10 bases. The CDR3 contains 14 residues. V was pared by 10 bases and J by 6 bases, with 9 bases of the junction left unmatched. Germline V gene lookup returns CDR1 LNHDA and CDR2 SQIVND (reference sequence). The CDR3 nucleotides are TGTGCCACCTCACTAGCGGGGACTCTCAATGAGCAGTTCTTC. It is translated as CATSLAGTLNEQFF. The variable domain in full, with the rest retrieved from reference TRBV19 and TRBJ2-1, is DGGITQSPKYLFRKEGQNVTLSCEQNLNHDAMYWYRQDPGQGLRLIYYSQIVNDFQKGDIAEGYSVSREKKESFPLTVTSAQKNPTAFYLCATSLAGTLNEQFFGPGTRLTVL.

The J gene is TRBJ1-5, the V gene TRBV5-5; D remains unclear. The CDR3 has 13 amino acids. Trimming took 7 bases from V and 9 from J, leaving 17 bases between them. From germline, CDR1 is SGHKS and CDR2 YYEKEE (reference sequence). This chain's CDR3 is CASRKGSSGPQHF. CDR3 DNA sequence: TGTGCCAGCCGGAAGGGCTCGTCGGGGCCCCAGCATTTT.

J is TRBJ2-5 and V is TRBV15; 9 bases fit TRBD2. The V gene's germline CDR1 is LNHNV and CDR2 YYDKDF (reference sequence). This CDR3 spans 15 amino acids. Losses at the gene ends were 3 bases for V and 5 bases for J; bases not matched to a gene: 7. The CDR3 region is CATSSFSGSGETQYF. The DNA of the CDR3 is TGTGCCACCAGCAGCTTTAGCGGGAGCGGGGAGACCCAGTACTTC.

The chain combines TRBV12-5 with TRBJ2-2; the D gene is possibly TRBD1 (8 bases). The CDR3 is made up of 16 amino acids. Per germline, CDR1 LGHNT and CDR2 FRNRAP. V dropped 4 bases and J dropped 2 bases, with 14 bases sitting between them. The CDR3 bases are TGTGCTAGTGGTTCTACAGGGGGGGACAACACCGGGGAGCTGTTTTTT. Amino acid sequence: CASGSTGGDNTGELFF.

The CDR3 loop is CASSPSVSPDEQYF. The CDR3 bases are TGTGCCAGCAGCCCCTCCGTCTCTCCCGACGAGCAGTACTTC. This chain joins TRBV9 and TRBJ2-7; D is uncertain. The germline V gene encodes CDR1 SGDLS and CDR2 YYNGEE. The CDR3 runs 14 residues. The germline V and J ends were trimmed by 4 bases and 5 bases, with 16 bases remaining between them.

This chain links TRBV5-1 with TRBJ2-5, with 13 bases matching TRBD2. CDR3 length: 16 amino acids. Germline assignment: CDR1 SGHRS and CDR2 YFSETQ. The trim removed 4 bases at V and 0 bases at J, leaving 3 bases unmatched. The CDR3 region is CASSVTSGGNQETQYF. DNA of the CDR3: TGCGCCAGCAGCGTGACTAGCGGGGGGAACCAAGAGACCCAGTACTTC.

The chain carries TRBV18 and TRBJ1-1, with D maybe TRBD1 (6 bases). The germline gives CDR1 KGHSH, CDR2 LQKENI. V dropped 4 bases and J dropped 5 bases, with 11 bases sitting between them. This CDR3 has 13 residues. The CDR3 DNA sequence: TGTGCCAGCTCACAGGGGGTTGATACTGAAGCTTTCTTT. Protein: CASSQGVDTEAFF. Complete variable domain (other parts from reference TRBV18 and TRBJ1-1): NAGVMQNPRHLVRRRGQEARLRCSPMKGHSHVYWYRQLPEEGLKFMVYLQKENIIDESGMPKERFSAEFPKEGPSILRIQQVVRGDSAAYFCASSQGVDTEAFFGQGTRLTVV.

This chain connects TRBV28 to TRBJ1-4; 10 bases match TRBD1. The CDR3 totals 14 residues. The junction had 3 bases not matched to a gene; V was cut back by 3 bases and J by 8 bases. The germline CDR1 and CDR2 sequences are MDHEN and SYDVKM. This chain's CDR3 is CASSLDRGDEKLFF. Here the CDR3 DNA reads TGTGCCAGCAGTTTGGACAGGGGGGACGAAAAACTGTTTTTT.

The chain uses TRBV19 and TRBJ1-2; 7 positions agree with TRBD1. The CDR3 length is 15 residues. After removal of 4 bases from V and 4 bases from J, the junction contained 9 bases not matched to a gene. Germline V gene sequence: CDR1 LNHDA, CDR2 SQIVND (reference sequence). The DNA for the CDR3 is TGTGCCAGTAGTACCCCGGGACAGACCATCTATGGCTACACCTTC. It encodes CASSTPGQTIYGYTF.

The CDR3 loop reads CASSLSSMEQYF. The DNA of the CDR3 is TGTGCCAGCAGTTTATCCAGTATGGAGCAGTACTTC. The chain recombines TRBV28 with TRBJ2-7, with D uncertain. The CDR3 is made up of 12 amino acids. V was pared by 1 base and J by 7 bases, with 8 bases between. CDR1 and CDR2 from the germline V gene are MDHEN and SYDVKM.